Presented here are 8 T cell receptor beta chains from one specimen sequenced in a study of T cell responses to AZD1222 COVID-19 vaccine. Sequencing was performed with immunoSEQ multiplex PCR; in TCRdb, only in-frame clones are kept and a portion is missing. The table lists around 69,000 clones, about four fifths of them singletons, with about 7% in the top ten. The material was peripheral blood, obtained on day 0 of AZD1222 vaccination. Every receptor here comes from an adult in good health.

The V and J genes are TRBV5-1 and TRBJ1-2; 7 bases are shared with TRBD1. Germline trimming cut 0 bases from V and 7 bases from J; bases unmatched to any gene: 9. The germline V gene has CDR1 SGHRS and CDR2 YFSETQ. The CDR3 totals 15 residues. The CDR3 DNA reads TGCGCCAGCAGCTTGGCCGGTAGGGGGCCTCGTGGCTACACCTTC. Translated: CASSLAGRGPRGYTF.

V is TRBV4-1 and J is TRBJ2-6, with 8 bases matching TRBD1. The CDR3 covers 19 residues. The germline CDR1 and CDR2 sequences are MGHRA and YSYEKL. V lost 1 base to trimming and J lost 0 bases; unmatched junction nucleotides: 8. CDR3 nucleotides: TGCGCCAGCAGCCAAGCCCCGGGACAGGTTTTCTCTGGGGCCAACGTCCTGACTTTC. It is translated as CASSQAPGQVFSGANVLTF.

The chain links TRBV7-2 to TRBJ2-7, with D possibly matching TRBD1 (7 bases). This CDR3 spans 15 amino acids. Germline V lookup: CDR1 SGHTA, CDR2 FQGNSA. V was pared by 5 bases and J by 4 bases, with 18 bases between. CDR3 amino acids: CASSQQGTSDYEQYF. DNA for the CDR3: TGTGCCAGCAGCCAACAGGGGACTTCGGATTACGAGCAGTACTTC.

The chain combines TRBV6-5 with TRBJ1-4; D might be TRBD1 (5 bases). V gave up 6 bases and J gave up 9 bases, with 14 bases separating them. Germline V lookup: CDR1 MNHEY, CDR2 SVGAGI. This CDR3 contains 13 residues. This CDR3 reads CASRSHGGKKLFF. The CDR3 region has the DNA TGTGCCAGCAGATCCCATGGGGGTAAAAAACTGTTTTTT.

The gene calls are TRBV4-2 and TRBJ2-1, with a tentative D call TRBD2 (6 bases). This CDR3 contains 18 residues. Germline lookup yields CDR1 LGHNA and CDR2 YNFKEQ. V lost 2 bases and J lost 8, with 25 bases in between. The DNA for the CDR3 is TGTGCCAGCAGCCAACTTAGGTCAGGCGGAGGGAGTGGGGATGAGCAGTTCTTC. This translates into CASSQLRSGGGSGDEQFF.

The V and J genes are TRBV6-4 and TRBJ1-1, with 7 bases fitting TRBD1. Germline V gives CDR1 MRHNA, CDR2 SNTAGT. V gave up 4 bases and J gave up 3 bases; unmatched junction bases: 2. The CDR3 sequence is 13 residues long. The CDR3 region is CASSAGGYTEAFF. The CDR3 bases are TGTGCCAGCAGTGCAGGGGGGTACACTGAAGCTTTCTTT.

J is TRBJ2-7 and V is TRBV7-9; 8 positions agree with TRBD1. Germline CDR1 SEHNR, CDR2 FQNEAQ (reference sequence). This CDR3 region has 15 residues. The trim removed 5 bases at V and 3 bases at J, leaving 9 bases unmatched. CDR3 loop: CASSDGTGNGYEQYF. CDR3 sequence (DNA): TGTGCCAGCAGCGACGGGACAGGTAATGGCTACGAGCAGTACTTC. The complete variable domain, with remaining parts taken from reference TRBV7-9 and TRBJ2-7, reads DTGVSQNPRHKITKRGQNVTFRCDPISEHNRLYWYRQTLGQGPEFLTYFQNEAQLEKSRLLSDRFSAERPKGSFSTLEIQRTEQGDSAMYLCASSDGTGNGYEQYFGPGTRLTVT.

The chain carries TRBV7-2 and TRBJ2-5, with TRBD2 identical over 8 bases. The CDR3 contains 15 residues. Germline values: CDR1 SGHTA, CDR2 FQGNSA. V dropped 5 bases and J dropped 1; count of bases not matched to a gene: 6. The CDR3 sequence: CASSRGTSIQETQYF. CDR3 sequence (DNA): TGTGCCAGCAGCAGGGGGACTAGTATCCAAGAGACCCAGTACTTC.